These 16 T cell receptor beta chains originate from one sample sequenced in a study of post-analysis software for immune sequencing data. Overall study findings and caveats: Elevated frequency relative to controls characterized several TRBV segments in patients, TRBV5-6, TRBV5-1 and TRBV20-1 among them.

Their recognized antigens are unknown. Carried by the TCR beta cDNA libraries were unique molecular identifiers. TCRdb ran MiXCR on the PCR reads and lists one entry per CDR3 protein. The repertoire consists of about 770,000 distinct CDR3 sequences, with roughly 50% occurring once and the leading ten covering over 4.5%. The sequenced sample was blood. The receptors were gathered from a girl aged 5-17 years with multiple sclerosis.

V and J are TRBV11-1 and TRBJ1-1; TRBD1 aligns across 7 bases. Trimming at V came to 5 bases and at J to 1 base, leaving 10 bases not matched to a gene. CDR1 SGHAT and CDR2 FQDESV come from the germline V gene (reference sequence). The CDR3 has 16 residues. This chain's CDR3 is CASSAQQGNGNTEAFF. As DNA, the CDR3 is TGTGCCAGCAGCGCCCAACAGGGGAATGGGAACACTGAAGCTTTCTTT.

The gene calls are TRBV2 and TRBJ2-7; TRBD1 matches 7 bases. Near its end, the DNA agrees better with TRBJ2-5, so the J call may be wrong. From germline, CDR1 is SNHLY and CDR2 FYNNEI. The CDR3 totals 13 residues. CDR3: CASKVPGGETQYF. The CDR3 coding sequence is TGTGCCAGCAAAGTTCCAGGGGGTGAGACCCAGTACTTC.

There are a few counts of this clonotype. CDR3 sequence reads: CASSQDGEDGETQYF. The CDR3, as DNA: TGTGCCAGCAGCCAAGATGGGGAGGATGGGGAGACCCAGTACTTC. The chain has TRBV3-1 and TRBJ2-5; the D gene is possibly TRBD2 (6 bases). This CDR3 contains 15 residues. Trimming took 0 bases from V and 5 from J, leaving 13 bases between them. CDR1 is LGHDT, CDR2 YNNKEL, per germline (reference sequence).

V usage is TRBV6-2 or TRBV6-3 and J usage is TRBJ1-2, with D tentatively TRBD1 (6 bases). V was cut by 8 bases and J by 4 bases, with 20 bases left in between. The CDR3 has 15 amino acids. Germline assignment: CDR1 MNHEY and CDR2 SVGEGT. CDR3 nucleotide sequence: TGTGCCAGCCGGACAGTTGATTGGGGATTCTATGGCTACACCTTC. Its protein is CASRTVDWGFYGYTF.

This chain uses TRBV28 with TRBJ2-7; 10 nucleotides match TRBD2. V trimming: 5 bases; J trimming: 3 bases; junction bases outside the gene matches: 13. Germline V gives CDR1 MDHEN, CDR2 SYDVKM. CDR3 size: 17 residues. Here the CDR3 DNA reads TGTGCCAGCAGTACCGCCTCAGGGCTAGCGGGAGTCTACGAGCAGTACTTC. Amino acids: CASSTASGLAGVYEQYF.

J is TRBJ2-3 and V is TRBV7-3, with 9 bases that match TRBD2. V was clipped by 5 bases and J by 14 bases; unmatched bases: 8. The CDR3 contains 12 residues. The V gene's germline CDR1 is SGHTA and CDR2 FQGTGA. CDR3 residues: CASSNFSGSWYF. The CDR3 DNA reads as TGTGCCAGCAGCAACTTTAGCGGGAGTTGGTATTTT.

CDR3 nucleotide sequence: TGCAGCGCCGGACTACCAGGACAGGGGAACACTGAAGCTTTCTTT. It translates to CSAGLPGQGNTEAFF. The gene calls are TRBV29-1 and TRBJ1-1; 8 nucleotides align to TRBD1. V lost 7 bases and J lost 1; bases outside the gene matches: 11. Germline CDR1 is SQVTM and CDR2 is ANQGSEA. This CDR3 has 15 amino acids.

This clonotype turned up a few times. The CDR3 here is CASSRVTDTQYF. The CDR3 region has the DNA TGCGCCAGCAGTAGGGTCACAGATACGCAGTATTTT. The V gene is TRBV5-1, the J gene TRBJ2-3; D is undetermined. Between the trimmed V and J ends, which lost 5 bases and 2 bases, there was a span of 6 bases. This CDR3 region has 12 residues. Germline CDR1 reads SGHRS; CDR2 reads YFSETQ.

This clonotype was seen only a few times. The chain has TRBV14 and TRBJ2-5, with D unresolved. Trimming took 2 bases from V and 4 from J, leaving 11 bases between them. This CDR3 is 14 amino acids long. The germline V gene encodes CDR1 SGHDN and CDR2 FVKESK. The CDR3 sequence is CASSQQQLGETQYF. The CDR3, as DNA: TGTGCCAGCAGCCAACAACAGTTGGGAGAGACCCAGTACTTC.

The chain employs TRBV7-8 and TRBJ2-7; possibly TRBD1 for D (5 bases). Germline V CDR1 and CDR2: SGHVS, FQNEAQ. The CDR3 consists of 16 residues. V gave up 6 bases and J gave up 1 base, with 19 bases separating them. The CDR3 coding sequence is TGTGCCAGCAGTCACGGAAGGGGTCGGTTTTCCTACGAGCAGTACTTC. Translation gives CASSHGRGRFSYEQYF. The full variable domain, with the rest looked up from reference TRBV7-8 and TRBJ2-7, is GAGVSQSPRYKVAKRGQDVALRCDPISGHVSLFWYQQALGQGPEFLTYFQNEAQLDKSGLPSDRFFAERPEGSVSTLKIQRTQQEDSAVYLCASSHGRGRFSYEQYFGPGTRLTVT.

The chain employs TRBV12-3 or TRBV12-4 and TRBJ2-7, with 7 bases lining up with TRBD2. V was clipped by 2 bases and J by 4 bases; unmatched bases: 8. This CDR3 contains 15 residues. CDR3 in amino acids: CASSLNTGRGYEQYF. The DNA for the CDR3 is TGTGCCAGCAGTTTAAACACGGGGAGGGGTTACGAGCAGTACTTC.

The V call is TRBV20-1, the J call TRBJ2-7; D ambiguous. Germline V lookup: CDR1 DFQATT, CDR2 SNEGSKA (reference sequence). CDR3 size: 13 residues. The V and J ends lost 5 bases and 7 bases respectively, with 18 bases between them. The CDR3: CSALVVVGLEQYF. Written as DNA, the CDR3 is TGCAGTGCTCTGGTGGTGGTGGGTTTAGAGCAGTACTTC.

This clonotype was seen a handful of times. V usage is TRBV9 and J usage is TRBJ2-7; TRBD1 might be the D (6 bases). Looked up from germline, CDR1 is SGDLS and CDR2 is YYNGEE. This CDR3 spans 14 amino acids. V lost 0 bases and J 4 bases, leaving 11 bases between the germline ends. CDR3 sequence: CASSVGGRGYEQYF. The CDR3 nucleotides read TGTGCCAGCAGCGTAGGAGGCAGGGGTTACGAGCAGTACTTC.

The chain joins TRBV29-1 to TRBJ1-2, with 11 bases lining up with TRBD1. The V gene's germline CDR1 is SQVTM and CDR2 ANQGSEA. The junction had 5 bases not matched to a gene; V was cut back by 2 bases and J by 0 bases. CDR3 length: 16 amino acids. CDR3 sequence (DNA): TGCAGCGTTGAAATCGGACAGGGGGCTCCTAACTATGGCTACACCTTC. Amino acid sequence: CSVEIGQGAPNYGYTF.

This clonotype has more than one count but fewer than ten. The CDR3 DNA sequence: TGCGCCAGCAGCCAGGGACTCTGGAACGAGCAGTACTTC. The encoded protein is CASSQGLWNEQYF. The chain combines TRBV4-3 with TRBJ2-7, with D perhaps matching TRBD2 (6 bases). This CDR3 has 13 residues. V lost 3 bases and J lost 5, with 11 bases in between. In germline, CDR1 is LGHNA, CDR2 YSLEER.

The chain couples TRBV20-1 to TRBJ2-1; D unresolved. The germline V and J ends were trimmed by 1 base and 3 bases, with 13 bases remaining between them. Germline assignment: CDR1 DFQATT and CDR2 SNEGSKA (reference sequence). This CDR3 contains 15 residues. The CDR3 region is CSARGRSRLYNEQFF. The CDR3 nucleotides are TGCAGTGCTAGAGGCAGGTCTAGACTCTACAATGAGCAGTTCTTC.